This T cell receptor beta chain was recorded in a study of blood T cell repertoires in COVID-19. Method: immunoSEQ multiplex PCR; TCRdb's copy keeps in-frame clones and lacks some. This sample yields about 64,000 clones, of which 75% to 85% are seen a single time; more than 5% belongs to the top ten. CDR3 length: 17 amino acids. V was pared by 8 bases and J by 0 bases, with 20 bases between. Germline V gives CDR1 LNHDA, CDR2 SQIVND (reference sequence). The receptor was derived from a woman aged 55-70 years with acute or convalescent COVID-19. The sample comprised peripheral blood. The rearrangement joins TRBV19 to TRBJ1-5, with D possibly being TRBD1 (6 bases). CDR3 coding DNA: TGTGCCAGTTCCCCCGGACAGATCTTCCCTAGCAATCAGCCCCAGCATTTT. The encoded protein is CASSPGQIFPSNQPQHF.